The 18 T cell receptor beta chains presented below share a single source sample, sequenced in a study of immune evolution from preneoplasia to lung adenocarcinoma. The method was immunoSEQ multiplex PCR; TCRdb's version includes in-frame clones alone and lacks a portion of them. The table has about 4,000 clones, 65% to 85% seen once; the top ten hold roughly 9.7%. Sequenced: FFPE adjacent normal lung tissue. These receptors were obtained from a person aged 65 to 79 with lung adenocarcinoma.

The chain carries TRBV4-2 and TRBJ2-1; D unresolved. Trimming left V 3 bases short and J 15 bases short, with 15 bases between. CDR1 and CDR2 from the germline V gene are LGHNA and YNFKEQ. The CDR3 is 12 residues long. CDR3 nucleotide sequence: TGTGCCAGCAGCCAGAACCGGGTCGGTTGGTTCTTC. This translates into CASSQNRVGWFF.

This CDR3 reads CASSYTVGAVTEAFF. The CDR3 DNA follows: TGTGCCAGCAGTTACACCGTCGGGGCCGTCACTGAAGCTTTCTTT. V and J are TRBV6-5 and TRBJ1-1, with D perhaps matching TRBD1 (5 bases). The CDR3 extends over 15 amino acids. Germline values: CDR1 MNHEY, CDR2 SVGAGI. V was pared by 2 bases and J by 4 bases, with 14 bases between.

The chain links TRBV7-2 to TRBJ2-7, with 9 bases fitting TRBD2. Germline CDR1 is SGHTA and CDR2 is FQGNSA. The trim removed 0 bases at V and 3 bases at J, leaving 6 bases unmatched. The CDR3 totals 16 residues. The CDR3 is CASSLAGVAGDYEQYF. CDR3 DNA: TGTGCCAGCAGCTTAGCGGGAGTAGCGGGAGACTACGAGCAGTACTTC.

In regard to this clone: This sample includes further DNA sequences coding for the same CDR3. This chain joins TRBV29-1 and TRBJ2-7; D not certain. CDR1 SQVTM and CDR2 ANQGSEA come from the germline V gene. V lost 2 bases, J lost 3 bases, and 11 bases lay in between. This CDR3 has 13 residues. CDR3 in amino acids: CSVESQTGYEQYF. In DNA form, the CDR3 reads TGCAGCGTTGAATCCCAGACTGGCTACGAGCAGTACTTC.

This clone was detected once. CDR3 amino acids: CASSQEGGRTYEQYF. The DNA for the CDR3 is TGCGCCAGCAGCCAAGAGGGGGGCAGGACCTACGAGCAGTACTTC. The chain links TRBV4-1 to TRBJ2-7; D possibly matches TRBD1 or TRBD2 (6 bases each). The CDR3 runs to 15 residues. Between the trimmed V and J ends, which lost 0 bases and 2 bases, there was a span of 11 bases. CDR1 and CDR2 (germline): MGHRA, YSYEKL.

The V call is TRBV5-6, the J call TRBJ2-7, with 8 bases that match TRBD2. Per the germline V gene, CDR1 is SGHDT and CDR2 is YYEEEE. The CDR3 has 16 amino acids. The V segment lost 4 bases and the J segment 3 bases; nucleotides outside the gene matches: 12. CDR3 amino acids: CASSIGASGSYYEQYF. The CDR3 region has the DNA TGTGCCAGCAGCATTGGGGCTAGCGGGTCCTACTACGAGCAGTACTTC. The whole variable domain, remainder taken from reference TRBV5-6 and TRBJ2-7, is DAGVTQSPTHLIKTRGQQVTLRCSPKSGHDTVSWYQQALGQGPQFIFQYYEEEERQRGNFPDRFSGHQFPNYSSELNVNALLLGDSALYLCASSIGASGSYYEQYFGPGTRLTVT.

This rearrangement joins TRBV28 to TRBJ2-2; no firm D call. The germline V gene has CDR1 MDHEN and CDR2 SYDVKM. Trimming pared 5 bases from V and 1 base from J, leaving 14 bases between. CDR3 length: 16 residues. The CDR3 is CASSTPELQNTGELFF. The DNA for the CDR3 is TGTGCCAGCAGTACCCCGGAACTGCAGAACACCGGGGAGCTGTTTTTT.

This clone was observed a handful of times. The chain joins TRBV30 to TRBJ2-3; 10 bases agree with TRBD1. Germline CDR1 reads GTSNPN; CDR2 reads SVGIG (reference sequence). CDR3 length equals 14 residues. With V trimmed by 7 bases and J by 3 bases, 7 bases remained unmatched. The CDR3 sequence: CAFNRDRGTDTQYF. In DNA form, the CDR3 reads TGTGCCTTCAACCGGGACAGGGGAACAGATACGCAGTATTTT.

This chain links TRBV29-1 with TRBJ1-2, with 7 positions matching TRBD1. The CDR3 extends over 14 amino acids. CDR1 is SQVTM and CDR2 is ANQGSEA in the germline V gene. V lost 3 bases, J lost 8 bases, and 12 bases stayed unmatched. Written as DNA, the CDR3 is TGCAGCGTTGACTCCCGACAGGGCGTAAGCGGCTACACCTTC. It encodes CSVDSRQGVSGYTF.

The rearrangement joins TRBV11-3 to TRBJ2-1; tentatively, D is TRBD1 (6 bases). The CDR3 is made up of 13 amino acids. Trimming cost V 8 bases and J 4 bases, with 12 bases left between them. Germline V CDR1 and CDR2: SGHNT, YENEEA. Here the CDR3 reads CASSRGIYNEQFF. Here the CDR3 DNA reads TGTGCCAGCTCGAGGGGGATATACAATGAGCAGTTCTTC.

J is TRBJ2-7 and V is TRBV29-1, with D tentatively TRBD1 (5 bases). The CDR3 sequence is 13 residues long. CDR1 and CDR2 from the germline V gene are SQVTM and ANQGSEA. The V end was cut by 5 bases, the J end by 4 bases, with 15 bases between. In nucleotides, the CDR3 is TGCAGCGTTTCGGACACGAAAAGATACGAGCAGTACTTC. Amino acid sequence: CSVSDTKRYEQYF.

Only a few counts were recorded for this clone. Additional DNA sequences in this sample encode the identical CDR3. CDR3 protein: CASSLRVAGALGTTDTQYF. The CDR3 DNA sequence: TGTGCCAGCAGCTTAAGAGTAGCGGGAGCTTTGGGTACCACAGATACGCAGTATTTT. The chain couples TRBV7-6 to TRBJ2-3; 9 nucleotides align to TRBD2. The V segment lost 2 bases and the J segment 2 bases; nucleotides outside the gene matches: 14. This CDR3 comprises 19 residues. Germline values: CDR1 SGHVS, CDR2 FNYEAQ.

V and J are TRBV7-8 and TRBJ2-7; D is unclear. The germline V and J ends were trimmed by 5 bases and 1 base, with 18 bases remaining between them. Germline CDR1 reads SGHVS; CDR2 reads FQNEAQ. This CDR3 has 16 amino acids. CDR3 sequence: CASSRTAQSQSYEQYF. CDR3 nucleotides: TGTGCCAGCAGCCGCACAGCACAGAGTCAATCCTACGAGCAGTACTTC.

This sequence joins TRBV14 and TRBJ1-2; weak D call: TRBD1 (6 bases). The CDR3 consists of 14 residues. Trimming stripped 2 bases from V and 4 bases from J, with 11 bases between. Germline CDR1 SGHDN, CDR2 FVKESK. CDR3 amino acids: CASSQIQGSYGYTF. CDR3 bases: TGTGCCAGCAGCCAAATTCAGGGGAGCTATGGCTACACCTTC.

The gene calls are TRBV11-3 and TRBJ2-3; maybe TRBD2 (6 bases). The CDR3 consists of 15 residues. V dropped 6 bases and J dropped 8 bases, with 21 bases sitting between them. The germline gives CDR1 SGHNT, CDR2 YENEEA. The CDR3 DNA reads TGTGCCAGCAGAGACTTTGTGGGAGGTCCCGGTACGCAGTATTTT. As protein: CASRDFVGGPGTQYF.

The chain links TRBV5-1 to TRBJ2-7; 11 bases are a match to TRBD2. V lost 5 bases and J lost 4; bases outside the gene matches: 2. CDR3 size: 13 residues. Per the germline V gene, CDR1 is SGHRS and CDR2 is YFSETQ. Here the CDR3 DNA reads TGCGCCAGCAGGGGACTAGCGGTTTACGAGCAGTACTTC. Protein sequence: CASRGLAVYEQYF.

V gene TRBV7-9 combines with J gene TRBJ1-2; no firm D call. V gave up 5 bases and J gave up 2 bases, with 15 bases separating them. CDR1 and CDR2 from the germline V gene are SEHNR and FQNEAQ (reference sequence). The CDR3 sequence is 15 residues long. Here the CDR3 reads CASSPYNPDNYGYTF. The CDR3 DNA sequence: TGTGCCAGCAGCCCTTACAACCCGGACAACTATGGCTACACCTTC.

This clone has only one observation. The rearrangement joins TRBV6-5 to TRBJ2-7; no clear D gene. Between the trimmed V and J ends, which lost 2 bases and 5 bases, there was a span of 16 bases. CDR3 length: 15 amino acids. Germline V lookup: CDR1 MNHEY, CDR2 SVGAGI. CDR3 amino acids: CASSYTLRQSDEQYF. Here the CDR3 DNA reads TGTGCCAGCAGTTACACTCTAAGGCAGAGCGACGAGCAGTACTTC.